This passage covers 2 T cell receptor beta chains from one sample sequenced in a study of blood T cell repertoires in COVID-19. The table came from immunoSEQ multiplex PCR; TCRdb's copy has only in-frame clones and leaves some out. The sample shows 150,000 or so clones, approximately 84% of them seen only once. Sequenced sample: peripheral blood. The receptors here all came from an elderly woman with acute or convalescent COVID-19.

The J gene is TRBJ2-1, the V gene TRBV3-1 (or the pseudogene TRBV3-2); 8 nucleotides line up with TRBD2. The CDR3 loop spans 16 amino acids. The germline V gene encodes CDR1 LGHDT and CDR2 YNNKEL (reference sequence). Trimming cost V 2 bases and J 5 bases; bases outside gene matches: 8. CDR3 DNA: TGTGCCAGCAGCCAACCGCGGGGAGCGGGGGACAATGAGCAGTTCTTC. Protein product: CASSQPRGAGDNEQFF.

The V and J genes are TRBV4-1 and TRBJ2-7; 8 bases match TRBD1. The CDR3 length is 16 residues. V shed 0 bases and J 3 bases; nucleotides not matched to a gene: 7. CDR1 MGHRA and CDR2 YSYEKL come from the germline V gene. As DNA, the CDR3 is TGCGCCAGCAGCCAAGATCCCGGACAGGGACTCTACGAGCAGTACTTC. Protein sequence: CASSQDPGQGLYEQYF.